This T cell receptor (beta chain) was recovered during a study of OX40 agonist ivuxolimab in advanced cancers. Study overall: Enrolled patients in dose escalation had cancers that were hepatocellular carcinoma, melanoma, renal cell or head and neck cancer. Three patients, one with hepatocellular carcinoma and two with cutaneous melanoma, responded partially.

The assay was immunoSEQ multiplex PCR, and TCRdb's table has in-frame clones only and misses some. The data hold 77,000 or so clones, with just over 90% observed a single time. There are 14 residues in the CDR3. CDR1 is SGHTA, CDR2 FQGNSA, per germline. Trimming stripped 1 base from V and 2 bases from J, with 3 bases between. This clone was found once. The starting material was CD4+ or CD8+ T cells sorted from blood, obtained in a trial of the OX40 agonist ivuxolimab. The sequence derives from an adult with an advanced solid tumor such as melanoma, head and neck, liver or kidney cancer. The chain links TRBV7-2 to TRBJ2-6; no firm D call. The CDR3 sequence: CASSLGAGANVLTF. The CDR3 DNA sequence: TGTGCCAGCAGCTTAGGTGCTGGGGCCAACGTCCTGACTTTC.